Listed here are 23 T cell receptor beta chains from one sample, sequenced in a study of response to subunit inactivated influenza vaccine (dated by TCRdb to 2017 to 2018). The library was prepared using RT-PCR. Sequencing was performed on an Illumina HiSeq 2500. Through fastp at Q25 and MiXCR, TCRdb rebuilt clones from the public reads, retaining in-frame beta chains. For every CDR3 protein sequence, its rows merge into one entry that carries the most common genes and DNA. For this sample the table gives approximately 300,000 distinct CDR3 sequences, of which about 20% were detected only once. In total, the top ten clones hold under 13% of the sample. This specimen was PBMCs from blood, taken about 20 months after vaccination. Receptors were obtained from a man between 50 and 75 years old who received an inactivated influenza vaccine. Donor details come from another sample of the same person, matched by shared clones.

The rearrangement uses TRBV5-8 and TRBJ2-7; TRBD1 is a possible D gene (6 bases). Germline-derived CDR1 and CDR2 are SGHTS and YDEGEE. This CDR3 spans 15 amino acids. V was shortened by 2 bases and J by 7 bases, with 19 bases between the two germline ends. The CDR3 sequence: CASSFIRDTEGEQYF. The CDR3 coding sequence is TGTGCCAGCAGCTTTATCCGGGACACCGAGGGAGAGCAGTACTTC.

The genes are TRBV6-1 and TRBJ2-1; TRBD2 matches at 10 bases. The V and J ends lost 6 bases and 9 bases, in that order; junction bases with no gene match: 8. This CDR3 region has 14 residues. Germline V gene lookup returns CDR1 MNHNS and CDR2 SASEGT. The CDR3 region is CASRASGSFSEQFF. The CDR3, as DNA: TGTGCCAGCAGGGCTAGCGGGAGTTTTAGTGAGCAGTTCTTC.

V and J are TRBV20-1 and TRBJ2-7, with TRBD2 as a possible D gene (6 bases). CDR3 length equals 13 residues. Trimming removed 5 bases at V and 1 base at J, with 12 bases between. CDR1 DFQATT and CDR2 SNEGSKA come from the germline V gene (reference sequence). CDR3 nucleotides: TGCAGTGCTCTCCTGGGGGGATCCTACGAGCAGTACTTC. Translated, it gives CSALLGGSYEQYF.

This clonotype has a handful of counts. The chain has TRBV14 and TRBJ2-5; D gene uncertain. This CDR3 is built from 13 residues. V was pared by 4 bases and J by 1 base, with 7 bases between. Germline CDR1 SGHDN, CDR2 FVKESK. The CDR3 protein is CASSPVAQETQYF. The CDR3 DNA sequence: TGTGCCAGCAGCCCGGTTGCCCAAGAGACCCAGTACTTC.

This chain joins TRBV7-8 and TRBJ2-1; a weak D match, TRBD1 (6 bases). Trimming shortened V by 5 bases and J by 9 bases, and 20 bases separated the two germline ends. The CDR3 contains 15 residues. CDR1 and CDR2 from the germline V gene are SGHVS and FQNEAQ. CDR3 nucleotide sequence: TGTGCCAGCAGCCCCTCCTGGGACATTGACTTTGAGCAGTTCTTC. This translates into CASSPSWDIDFEQFF.

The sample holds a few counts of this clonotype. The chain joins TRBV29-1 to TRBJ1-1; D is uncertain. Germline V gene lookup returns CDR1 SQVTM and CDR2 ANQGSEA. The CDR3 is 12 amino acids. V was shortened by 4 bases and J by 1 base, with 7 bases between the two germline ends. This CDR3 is CSVGWTNTEAFF. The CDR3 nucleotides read TGCAGCGTTGGTTGGACGAACACTGAAGCTTTCTTT.

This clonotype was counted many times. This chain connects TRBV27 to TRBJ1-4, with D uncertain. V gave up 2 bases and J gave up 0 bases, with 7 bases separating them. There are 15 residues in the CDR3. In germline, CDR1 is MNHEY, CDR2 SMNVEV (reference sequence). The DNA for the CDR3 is TGTGCCAGCAGTTTAATGGCAGCAACTAATGAAAAACTGTTTTTT. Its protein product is CASSLMAATNEKLFF.

Here the CDR3 DNA reads TGTGCCAGCAGCTTGTGGGCGGGAGCCGACTACAATGAGCAGTTCTTC. Its protein product is CASSLWAGADYNEQFF. The chain has TRBV5-6 and TRBJ2-1; the match to TRBD2 covers 7 bases. The CDR3 has 16 residues. With 1 base clipped from V and 3 bases from J, the junction kept 7 bases outside the gene matches. CDR1 is SGHDT, CDR2 YYEEEE, per germline.

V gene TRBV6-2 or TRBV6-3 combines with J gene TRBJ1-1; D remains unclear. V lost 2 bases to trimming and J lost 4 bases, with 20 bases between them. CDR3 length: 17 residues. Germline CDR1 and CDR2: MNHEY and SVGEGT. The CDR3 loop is CASSYAGSSPRGTEAFF. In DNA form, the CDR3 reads TGTGCCAGCAGTTACGCAGGATCCAGCCCCCGGGGCACTGAAGCTTTCTTT.

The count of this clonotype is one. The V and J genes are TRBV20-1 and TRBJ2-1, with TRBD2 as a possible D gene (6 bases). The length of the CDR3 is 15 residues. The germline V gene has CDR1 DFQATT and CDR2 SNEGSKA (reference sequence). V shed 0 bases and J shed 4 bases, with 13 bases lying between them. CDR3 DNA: TGCAGTGCTAGAGACACAAGCGGGCCGTACAATGAGCAGTTCTTC. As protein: CSARDTSGPYNEQFF.

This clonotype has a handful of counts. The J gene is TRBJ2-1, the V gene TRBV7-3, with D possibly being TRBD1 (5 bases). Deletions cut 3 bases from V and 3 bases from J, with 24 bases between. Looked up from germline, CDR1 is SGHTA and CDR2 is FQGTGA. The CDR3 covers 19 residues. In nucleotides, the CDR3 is TGTGCCAGCAGCTTGGGGCCTATCTCGGGCTCGAAGGGCTACAATGAGCAGTTCTTC. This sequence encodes CASSLGPISGSKGYNEQFF.

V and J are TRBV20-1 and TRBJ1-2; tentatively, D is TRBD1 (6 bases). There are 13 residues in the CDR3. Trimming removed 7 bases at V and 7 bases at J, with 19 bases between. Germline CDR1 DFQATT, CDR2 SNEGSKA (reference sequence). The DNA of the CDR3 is TGCAGTGTCGAAGGGGGGGCCTCGGGTGGCTACACCTTC. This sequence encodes CSVEGGASGGYTF.

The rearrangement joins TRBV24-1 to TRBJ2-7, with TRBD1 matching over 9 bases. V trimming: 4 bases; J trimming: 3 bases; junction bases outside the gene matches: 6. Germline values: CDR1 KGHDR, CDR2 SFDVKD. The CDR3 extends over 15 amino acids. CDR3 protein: CATSDPSDRGYEQYF. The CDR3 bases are TGTGCCACCAGTGACCCATCGGACAGGGGCTACGAGCAGTACTTC.

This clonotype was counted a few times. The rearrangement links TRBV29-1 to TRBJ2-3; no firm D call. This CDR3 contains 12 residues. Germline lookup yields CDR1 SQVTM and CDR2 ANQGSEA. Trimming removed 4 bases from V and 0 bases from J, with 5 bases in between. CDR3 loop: CSVADSTDTQYF. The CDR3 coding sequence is TGCAGCGTTGCGGACAGCACAGATACGCAGTATTTT.

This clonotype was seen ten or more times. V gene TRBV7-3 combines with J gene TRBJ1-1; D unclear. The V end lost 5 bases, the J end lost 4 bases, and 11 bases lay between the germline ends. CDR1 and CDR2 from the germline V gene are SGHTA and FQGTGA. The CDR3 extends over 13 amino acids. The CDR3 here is CASSNRGGTEAFF. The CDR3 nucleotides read TGTGCCAGCAGCAACCGGGGTGGCACTGAAGCTTTCTTT.

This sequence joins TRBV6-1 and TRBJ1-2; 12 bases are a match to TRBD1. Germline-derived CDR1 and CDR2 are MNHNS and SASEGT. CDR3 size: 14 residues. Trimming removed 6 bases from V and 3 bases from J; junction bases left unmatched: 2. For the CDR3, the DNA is TGTGCCAGCAGGGGGACAGGGGGCGACTATGGCTACACCTTC. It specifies CASRGTGGDYGYTF.

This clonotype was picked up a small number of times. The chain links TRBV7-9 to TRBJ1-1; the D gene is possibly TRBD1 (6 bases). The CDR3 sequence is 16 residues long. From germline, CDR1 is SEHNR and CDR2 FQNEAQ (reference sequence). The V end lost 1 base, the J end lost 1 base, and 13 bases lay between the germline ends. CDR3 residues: CASSLGAGGWNTEAFF. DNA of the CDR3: TGTGCCAGCAGCTTAGGGGCGGGGGGCTGGAACACTGAAGCTTTCTTT.

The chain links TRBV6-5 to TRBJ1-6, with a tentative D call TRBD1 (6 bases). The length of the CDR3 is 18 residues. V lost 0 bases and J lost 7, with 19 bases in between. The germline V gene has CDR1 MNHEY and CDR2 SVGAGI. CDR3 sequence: CASSYSFRGAAPNSPLHF. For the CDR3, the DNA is TGTGCCAGCAGTTACTCGTTTCGGGGGGCAGCCCCAAATTCACCCCTCCACTTT.

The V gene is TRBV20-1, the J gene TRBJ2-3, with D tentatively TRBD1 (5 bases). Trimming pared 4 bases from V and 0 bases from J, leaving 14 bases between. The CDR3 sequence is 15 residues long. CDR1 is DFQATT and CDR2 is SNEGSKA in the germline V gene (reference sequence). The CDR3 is CSAIPWTMSTDTQYF. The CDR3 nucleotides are TGCAGTGCTATACCCTGGACAATGAGCACAGATACGCAGTATTTT.

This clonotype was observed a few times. The CDR3 here is CSARNADRLYGYTF. DNA of the CDR3: TGCAGTGCTAGAAATGCAGACAGACTCTATGGCTACACCTTC. This sequence joins TRBV20-1 and TRBJ1-2, with D tentatively TRBD1 (5 bases). This CDR3 contains 14 residues. Germline V gives CDR1 DFQATT, CDR2 SNEGSKA (reference sequence). The V and J ends lost 2 bases and 4 bases respectively, with 14 bases between them.

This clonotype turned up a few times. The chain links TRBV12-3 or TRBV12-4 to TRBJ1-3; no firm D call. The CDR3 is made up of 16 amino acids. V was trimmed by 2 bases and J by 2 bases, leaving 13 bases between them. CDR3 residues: CASSLTTVAAGNTIYF. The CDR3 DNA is TGTGCCAGCAGTTTAACGACGGTGGCCGCTGGAAACACCATATATTTT.

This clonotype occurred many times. CDR3 residues: CASSPSGSSGNTIYF. The CDR3 nucleotides read TGTGCCAGCAGCCCGTCGGGGAGCTCTGGAAACACCATATATTTT. The J gene is TRBJ1-3, the V gene TRBV6-1, with D unclear. Germline V CDR1 and CDR2: MNHNS, SASEGT. CDR3 length: 15 residues. Trimming stripped 6 bases from V and 0 bases from J, with 12 bases between.

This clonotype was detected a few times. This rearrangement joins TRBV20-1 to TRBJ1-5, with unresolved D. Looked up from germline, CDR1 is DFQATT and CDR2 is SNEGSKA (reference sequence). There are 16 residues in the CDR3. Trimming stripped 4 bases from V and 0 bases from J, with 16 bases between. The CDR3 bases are TGCAGTGCTATCCCCCGGTTGGCGGGTAGCAATCAGCCCCAGCATTTT. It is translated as CSAIPRLAGSNQPQHF.